Listed below are T cell receptor beta chains from one sample, sequenced in a study of human T cells and chemical hapten exposure. MiXCR was run by TCRdb on the RACE reads, yielding one entry per CDR3 protein. Here the sample spans about 110,000 distinct CDR3 sequences, approximately 8.8% being singletons. Source: whole blood, taken in connection with sensitization to the hapten diphenylcyclopropenone (DPC). The receptors shown here come from a woman aged 40 to 50 with alopecia areata. Some clones in this sample may be carry-over from other donors' samples. The conserved cysteine and the conserved F or W are not part of the CDR3 here.

>TRBV12-3/TRBV12-4|TRBJ2-1
ASRHRGGGPYNEQF
>TRBV2|TRBJ1-1
ASSLGGAGYTEAF
>TRBV11-3|TRBJ2-1
ASSLSDYNEQF
>TRBV20-1|TRBJ1-2
SAKRGSEGYT
>TRBV24-1|TRBJ2-1
ATSRLGATYNEQF
>TRBV10-3|TRBJ1-2
AIRATLLTANYGYT
>TRBV12-3/TRBV12-4|TRBJ2-3
ASSPLAGLSDTQY
>TRBV6-6|TRBJ2-7
ASSPSGPRSSYEQY
>TRBV27|TRBJ2-2
ASRTLGQGNTGELF
>TRBV7-9|TRBJ1-2
ASSFSEGYT
>TRBV11-2|TRBJ1-2
ASSLDGQAGEGYT
>TRBV4-3|TRBJ2-7
ASSAHNPGQGYEQY
>TRBV7-8|TRBJ2-2
ASRLGGVTGELF
>TRBV27|TRBJ1-2
ASGRQGASGYT
>TRBV7-9|TRBJ2-5
ASSLIWGQETQY
>TRBV7-2|TRBJ1-5
ASSLPGQGPQPQH
>TRBV6-6|TRBJ1-2
ASTRDYGYT
>TRBV18|TRBJ1-1
ASSFDRGHTEAF
>TRBV30|TRBJ1-5
AWSPPGLSNQPQH
>TRBV7-9|TRBJ2-3
ASSFEVDTQY
>TRBV11-2|TRBJ2-3
ASSLPADTQY
>TRBV7-2|TRBJ2-3
ATRVAVDTQY
>TRBV6-2/TRBV6-3|TRBJ1-2
ASSDGTGNYGYT
>TRBV4-3|TRBJ1-4
ASSQDQVREKLF
>TRBV29-1|TRBJ2-7
SVTWGYEQY
>TRBV7-2|TRBJ2-5
ASSSGTSPMAETQY
>TRBV18|TRBJ2-4
ASSPPKGLTVDKNIQY
>TRBV11-2|TRBJ2-3
ASSLVGTTTDTQY
>TRBV7-9|TRBJ2-1
ASRPARGLYNEQF
>TRBV20-1|TRBJ2-7
SARDRDGLDEQY
>TRBV2|TRBJ2-2
ASRLQGGPPGSCF
>TRBV7-7|TRBJ2-3
ASSFAGEQRSTDTQY
>TRBV9|TRBJ2-2
ASSPSSRGGFLVTGELF
>TRBV5-1|TRBJ2-3
ASSPGLAGRDTQY
>TRBV7-8|TRBJ2-5
ASSLGSPGVGETQY
>TRBV29-1|TRBJ1-3
SAGSDTIY
>TRBV24-1|TRBJ2-1
ATSGRDLRWHEQF
>TRBV9|TRBJ2-3
ASSVTSGGQVASTDTQY
>TRBV19|TRBJ2-2
ASRGSQNTGELF
>TRBV7-2|TRBJ1-6
ASSSQPQGNSPLH
>TRBV6-5|TRBJ2-5
ASSSGTSGGETQY
>TRBV6-5|TRBJ1-2
ASSYPQGYGYT
>TRBV11-2|TRBJ2-7
ASSSGQGSRGYEQY
>TRBV3-1|TRBJ2-1
ASSQEVGTASVF
>TRBV2|TRBJ2-5
ASSEGAGETQY
>TRBV7-2|TRBJ2-2
ASSVNTGELF
>TRBV7-2|TRBJ1-1
ASSSGDRGKAF
>TRBV2|TRBJ2-3
ASSGNSGSTDTQY
>TRBV6-2/TRBV6-3|TRBJ2-2
ASSYGRKFTGELF
>TRBV15|TRBJ2-2
ATSRGRTWELF
>TRBV4-1|TRBJ1-2
ASSQDAGYGYT
>TRBV28|TRBJ1-2
ATTPDSGYGYT
>TRBV12-3/TRBV12-4|TRBJ2-7
ASSLGVWGYEQY
>TRBV6-2/TRBV6-3|TRBJ1-2
ASSYVGAYT